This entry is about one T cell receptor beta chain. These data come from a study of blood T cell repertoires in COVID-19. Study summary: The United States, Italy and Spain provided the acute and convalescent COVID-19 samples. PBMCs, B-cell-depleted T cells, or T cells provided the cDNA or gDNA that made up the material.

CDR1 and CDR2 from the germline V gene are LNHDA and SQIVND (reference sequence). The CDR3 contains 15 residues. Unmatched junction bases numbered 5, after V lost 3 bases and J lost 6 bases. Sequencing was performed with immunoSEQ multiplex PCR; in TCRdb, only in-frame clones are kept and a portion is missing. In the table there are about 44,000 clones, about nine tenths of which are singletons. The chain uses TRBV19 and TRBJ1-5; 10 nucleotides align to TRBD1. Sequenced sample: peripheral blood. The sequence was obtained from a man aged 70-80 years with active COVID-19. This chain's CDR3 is CASSIRQGAGQPQHF. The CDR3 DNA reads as TGTGCCAGTAGTATCCGACAGGGGGCGGGTCAGCCCCAGCATTTT.